The 2 T cell receptor beta chains below were found in one sample sequenced in a study of T cell changes during pregnancy in multiple sclerosis. Sequenced by immunoSEQ multiplex PCR; TCRdb stores in-frame clones only, minus some. The data hold 85,000 to 90,000 clones, with approximately 90% observed a single time. The sequencing here drew on peripheral blood, taken in the first trimester of pregnancy. The receptors were sampled from a female donor in good health, enrolled as a control in a pregnancy study.

This clone is medium-sized. This sequence joins TRBV4-3 and TRBJ2-3, with 10 bases aligning to TRBD1. CDR1 is LGHNA and CDR2 is YSLEER in the germline V gene. This CDR3 is built from 13 residues. J lost 10 bases, V lost 4 bases, and 5 bases had no gene match. The CDR3 here is CASSRATGGSQYF. The CDR3 DNA sequence: TGCGCCAGCAGCCGCGCGACAGGGGGCTCGCAGTATTTT.

The chain joins TRBV6-4 to TRBJ2-3; weak D call: TRBD1 (6 bases). CDR1 is MRHNA, CDR2 SNTAGT, per germline. This CDR3 is built from 13 residues. V lost 6 bases and J lost 6, with 13 bases in between. CDR3 in DNA: TGTGCCAGCAGCCGACAGGTAGCTGATACGCAGTATTTT. Translated: CASSRQVADTQYF.